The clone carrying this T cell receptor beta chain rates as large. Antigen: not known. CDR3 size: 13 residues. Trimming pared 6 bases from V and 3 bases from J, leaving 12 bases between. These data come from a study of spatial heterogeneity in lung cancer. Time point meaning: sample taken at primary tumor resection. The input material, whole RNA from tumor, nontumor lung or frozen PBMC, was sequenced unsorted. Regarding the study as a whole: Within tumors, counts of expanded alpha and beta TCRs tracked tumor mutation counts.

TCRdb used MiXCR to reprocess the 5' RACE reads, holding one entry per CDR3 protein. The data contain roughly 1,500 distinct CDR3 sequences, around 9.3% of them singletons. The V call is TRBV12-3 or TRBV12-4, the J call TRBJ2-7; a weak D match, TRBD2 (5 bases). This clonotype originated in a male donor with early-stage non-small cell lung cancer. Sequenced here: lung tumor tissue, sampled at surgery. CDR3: CASSSPGYYEQYF. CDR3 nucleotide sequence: TGTGCCAGCAGCTCGCCGGGATACTACGAGCAGTACTTC.